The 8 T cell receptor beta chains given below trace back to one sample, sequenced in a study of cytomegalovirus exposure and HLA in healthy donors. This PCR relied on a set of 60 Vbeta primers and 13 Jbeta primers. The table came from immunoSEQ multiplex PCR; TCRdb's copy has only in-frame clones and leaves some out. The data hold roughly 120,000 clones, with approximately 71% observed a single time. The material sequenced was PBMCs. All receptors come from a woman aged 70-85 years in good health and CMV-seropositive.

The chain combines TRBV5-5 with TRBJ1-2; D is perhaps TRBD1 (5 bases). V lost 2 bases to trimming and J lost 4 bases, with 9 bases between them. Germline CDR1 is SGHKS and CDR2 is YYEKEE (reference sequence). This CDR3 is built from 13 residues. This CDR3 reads CASSFGAAYGYTF. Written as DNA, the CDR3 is TGTGCCAGCAGCTTTGGGGCTGCCTATGGCTACACCTTC.

The CDR3 sequence: CASSRLAGGLYEQYF. The DNA of the CDR3 is TGTGCCAGCAGTCGACTAGCGGGGGGGCTTTACGAGCAGTACTTC. The V and J genes are TRBV7-2 and TRBJ2-7; 14 bases agree with TRBD2. The V and J ends lost 6 bases and 4 bases, in that order; junction bases with no gene match: 5. The CDR3 has 15 amino acids. CDR1 and CDR2 (germline): SGHTA, FQGNSA.

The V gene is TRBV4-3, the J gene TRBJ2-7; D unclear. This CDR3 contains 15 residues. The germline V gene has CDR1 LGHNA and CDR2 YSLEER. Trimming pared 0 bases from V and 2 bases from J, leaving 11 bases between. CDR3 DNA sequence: TGCGCCAGCAGCCAAGAATTTCAGTCAACCTACGAGCAGTACTTC. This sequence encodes CASSQEFQSTYEQYF.

This CDR3 reads CASSLRTLGGYYGYTF. The CDR3 DNA sequence: TGTGCCAGCAGTTTACGGACCTTAGGAGGGTACTATGGCTACACCTTC. The chain combines TRBV27 with TRBJ1-2; D is ambiguous. CDR3 length: 16 amino acids. V was cut by 2 bases and J by 3 bases, with 16 bases left in between. From germline, CDR1 is MNHEY and CDR2 SMNVEV (reference sequence).

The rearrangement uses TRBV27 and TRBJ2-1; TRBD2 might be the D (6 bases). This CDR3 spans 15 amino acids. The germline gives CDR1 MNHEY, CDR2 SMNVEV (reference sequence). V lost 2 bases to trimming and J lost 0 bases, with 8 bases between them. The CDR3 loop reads CASSLGGFSYNEQFF. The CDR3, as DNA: TGTGCCAGCAGTTTAGGGGGGTTCTCCTACAATGAGCAGTTCTTC.

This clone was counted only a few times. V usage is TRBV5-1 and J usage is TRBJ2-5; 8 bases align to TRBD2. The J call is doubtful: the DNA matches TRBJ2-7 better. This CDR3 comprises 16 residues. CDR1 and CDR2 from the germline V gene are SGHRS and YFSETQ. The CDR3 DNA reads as TGCGCCAGCACCCCGGGGGGTCGGGGGGGCGGTTACGAGCAGTACTTC. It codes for CASTPGGRGGGYEQYF.

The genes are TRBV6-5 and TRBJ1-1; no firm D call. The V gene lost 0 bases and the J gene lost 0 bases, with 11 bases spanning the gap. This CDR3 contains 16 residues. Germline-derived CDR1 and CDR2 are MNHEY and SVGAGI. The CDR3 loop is CASSYSIQFLNTEAFF. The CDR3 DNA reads TGTGCCAGCAGTTACTCGATTCAGTTCTTGAACACTGAAGCTTTCTTT.

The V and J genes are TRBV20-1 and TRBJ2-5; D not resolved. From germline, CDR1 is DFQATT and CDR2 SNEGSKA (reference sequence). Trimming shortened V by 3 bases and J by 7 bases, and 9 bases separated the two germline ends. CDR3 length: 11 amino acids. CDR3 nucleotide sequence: TGCAGTGCTAGCACCCGAGGGACCCAGTACTTC. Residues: CSASTRGTQYF.